This T cell receptor (beta chain) was captured in a study of blood T cell repertoires in COVID-19. Across the whole study: Samples taken during acute and convalescent COVID-19 were collected in the United States, Italy and Spain. T cells, B-cell-depleted T cells, or PBMCs provided the cDNA or gDNA that served as material.

Assay: immunoSEQ multiplex PCR; the TCRdb copy retains only in-frame clones and omits some. The sample shows 190,000 or so clones, around 87% of them seen only once. The V segment lost 6 bases and the J segment 2 bases; nucleotides outside the gene matches: 7. The CDR3 loop spans 17 amino acids. From germline, CDR1 is MDHEN and CDR2 SYDVKM. Sequenced material: peripheral blood. The receptor was derived from a man in his forties with active or convalescent COVID-19. The chain recombines TRBV28 with TRBJ2-7, with 16 bases fitting TRBD2. CDR3 nucleotides: TGTGCCAGCAGGGGGACTAGCGGGGGGGTGGTTCCCTACGAGCAGTACTTC. Encoded protein: CASRGTSGGVVPYEQYF.